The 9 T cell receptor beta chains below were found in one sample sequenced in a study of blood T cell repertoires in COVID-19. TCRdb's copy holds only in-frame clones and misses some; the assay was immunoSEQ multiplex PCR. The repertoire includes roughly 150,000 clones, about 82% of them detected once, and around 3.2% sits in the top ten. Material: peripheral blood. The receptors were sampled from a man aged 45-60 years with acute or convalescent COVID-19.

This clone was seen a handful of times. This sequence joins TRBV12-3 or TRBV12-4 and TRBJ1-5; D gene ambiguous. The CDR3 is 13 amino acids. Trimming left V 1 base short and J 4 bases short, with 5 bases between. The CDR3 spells CASSLERNQPQHF. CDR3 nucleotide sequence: TGTGCCAGCAGTTTAGAGAGGAATCAGCCCCAGCATTTT.

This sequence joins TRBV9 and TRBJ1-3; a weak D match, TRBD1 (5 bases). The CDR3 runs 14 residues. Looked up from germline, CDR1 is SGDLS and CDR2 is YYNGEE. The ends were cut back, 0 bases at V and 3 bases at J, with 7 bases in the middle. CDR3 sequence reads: CASSVAGFGNTIYF. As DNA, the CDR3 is TGTGCCAGCAGCGTAGCAGGGTTTGGAAACACCATATATTTT.

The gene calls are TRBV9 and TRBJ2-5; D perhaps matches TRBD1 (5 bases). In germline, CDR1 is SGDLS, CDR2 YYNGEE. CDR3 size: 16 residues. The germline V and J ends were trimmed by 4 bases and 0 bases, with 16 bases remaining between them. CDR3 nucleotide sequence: TGTGCCAGCAGCACACAGGAACTTGCGTACCAAGAGACCCAGTACTTC. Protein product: CASSTQELAYQETQYF.

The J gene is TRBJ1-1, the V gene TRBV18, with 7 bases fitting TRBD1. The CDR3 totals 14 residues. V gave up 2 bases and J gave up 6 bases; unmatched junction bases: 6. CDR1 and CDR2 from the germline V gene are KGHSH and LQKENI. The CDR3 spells CASSPTGERAEAFF. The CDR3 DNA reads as TGTGCCAGCTCACCAACAGGGGAGAGGGCTGAAGCTTTCTTT.

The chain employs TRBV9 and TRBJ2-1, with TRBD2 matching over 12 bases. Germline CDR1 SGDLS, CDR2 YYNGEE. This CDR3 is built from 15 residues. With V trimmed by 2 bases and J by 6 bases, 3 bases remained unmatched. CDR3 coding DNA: TGTGCCAGCAGCGTTTGGACTAGCGGGACCAATGAGCAGTTCTTC. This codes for CASSVWTSGTNEQFF.

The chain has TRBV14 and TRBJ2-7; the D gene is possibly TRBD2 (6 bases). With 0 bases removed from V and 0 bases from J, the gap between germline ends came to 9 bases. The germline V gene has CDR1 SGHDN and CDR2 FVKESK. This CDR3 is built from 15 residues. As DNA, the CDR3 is TGTGCCAGCAGCCAAGAGCGGGGCTACTCCTACGAGCAGTACTTC. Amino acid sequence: CASSQERGYSYEQYF. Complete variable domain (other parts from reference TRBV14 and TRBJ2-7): EAGVTQFPSHSVIEKGQTVTLRCDPISGHDNLYWYRRVMGKEIKFLLHFVKESKQDESGMPNNRFLAERTGGTYSTLKVQPAELEDSGVYFCASSQERGYSYEQYFGPGTRLTVT.

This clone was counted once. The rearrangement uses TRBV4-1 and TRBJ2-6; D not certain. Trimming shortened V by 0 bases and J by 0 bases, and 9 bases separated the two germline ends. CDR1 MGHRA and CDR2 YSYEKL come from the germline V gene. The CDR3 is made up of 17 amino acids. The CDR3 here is CASSQDYRVSGANVLTF. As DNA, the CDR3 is TGCGCCAGCAGCCAAGATTATCGGGTCTCTGGGGCCAACGTCCTGACTTTC.

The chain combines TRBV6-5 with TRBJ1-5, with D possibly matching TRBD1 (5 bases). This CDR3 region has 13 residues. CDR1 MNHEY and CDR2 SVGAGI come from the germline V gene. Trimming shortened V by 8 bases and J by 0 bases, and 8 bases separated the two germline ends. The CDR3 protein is CASGGDSNQPQHF. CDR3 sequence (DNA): TGTGCCAGCGGGGGGGATAGCAATCAGCCCCAGCATTTT.

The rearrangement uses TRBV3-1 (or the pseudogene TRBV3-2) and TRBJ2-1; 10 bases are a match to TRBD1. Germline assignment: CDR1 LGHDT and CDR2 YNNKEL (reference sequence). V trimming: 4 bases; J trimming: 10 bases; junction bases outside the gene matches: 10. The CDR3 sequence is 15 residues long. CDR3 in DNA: TGTGCCAGCAGCCCCCGGGACAGGGGCGTAGGGGAGCAGTTCTTC. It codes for CASSPRDRGVGEQFF.